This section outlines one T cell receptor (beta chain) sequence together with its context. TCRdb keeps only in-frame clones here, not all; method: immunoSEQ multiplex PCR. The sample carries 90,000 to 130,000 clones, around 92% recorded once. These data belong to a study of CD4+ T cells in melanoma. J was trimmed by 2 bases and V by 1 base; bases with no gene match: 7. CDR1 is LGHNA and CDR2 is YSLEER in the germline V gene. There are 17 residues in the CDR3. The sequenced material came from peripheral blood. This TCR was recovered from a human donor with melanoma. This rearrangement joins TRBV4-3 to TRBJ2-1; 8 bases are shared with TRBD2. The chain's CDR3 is CASSQARLALAYNEQFF. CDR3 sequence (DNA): TGCGCCAGCAGCCAAGCCCGACTAGCGCTCGCCTACAATGAGCAGTTCTTC.